These T cell receptor beta chains were read from a single sample in a study of shared T cell receptors in the human thymus. The assay was immunoSEQ multiplex PCR, and TCRdb's table has in-frame clones only and misses some. The sample contains some 720,000 clones, roughly 90% of which appear only once. In addition, the sample was reused for a study of human thymus T cells.

The sample comprised thymocytes. The receptors originated from a boy under two years old with a congenital heart defect. Both conserved end residues are part of each CDR3. The D gene is left open where the match is weak. Rows give clone size only sometimes, using once, few, many, or a class for an expanded clone.

d_gene: TRBD1; abundance: -; j_gene: TRBJ1-1; v_gene: TRBV4-1; CDR3aa: CASSATGDRGRFSEAFF; CDR3nt: TGCGCCAGCAGCGCGACGGGAGACAGGGGGCGTTTTTCAGAAGCTTTCTTT
d_gene: TRBD2; abundance: few; j_gene: TRBJ2-1; v_gene: TRBV5-1; CDR3aa: CASSRTTGLALSSYNEQFF; CDR3nt: TGCGCCAGCAGCCGGACCACGGGACTAGCCTTAAGCTCCTACAATGAGCAGTTCTTC
d_gene: TRBD2; abundance: few; j_gene: TRBJ2-5; v_gene: TRBV11-2; CDR3aa: CASSLGGAREATNQETQYF; CDR3nt: TGTGCCAGCAGCTTAGGGGGGGCGCGGGAGGCCACAAATCAAGAGACCCAGTACTTC
d_gene: -; abundance: -; j_gene: TRBJ2-5; v_gene: TRBV11-3; CDR3aa: CASRQRGSVSETQYF; CDR3nt: TGTGCCAGCAGACAACGGGGTAGCGTAAGCGAGACCCAGTACTTC
d_gene: -; abundance: few; j_gene: TRBJ2-7; v_gene: TRBV5-4; CDR3aa: CASSFGRTYEQYF; CDR3nt: TGTGCCAGCAGCTTTGGCCGTACCTACGAGCAGTACTTC
d_gene: TRBD1; abundance: -; j_gene: TRBJ2-7; v_gene: TRBV5-4; CDR3aa: CASIGRDRGTYEQYF; CDR3nt: TGTGCCAGCATCGGCCGGGACAGGGGCACCTACGAGCAGTACTTC
d_gene: -; abundance: -; j_gene: TRBJ2-7; v_gene: TRBV4-3; CDR3aa: CASSQDTGKGYEQYF; CDR3nt: TGCGCCAGCAGCCAAGATACGGGGAAAGGCTACGAGCAGTACTTC
d_gene: -; abundance: -; j_gene: TRBJ2-7; v_gene: TRBV2; CDR3aa: CASRGRPSYEQYF; CDR3nt: TGTGCCAGCAGGGGGCGGCCCTCCTACGAGCAGTACTTC
d_gene: TRBD2; abundance: -; j_gene: TRBJ2-5; v_gene: TRBV28; CDR3aa: CASRTPGLADQETQYF; CDR3nt: TGTGCCAGCAGGACTCCGGGACTAGCGGACCAAGAGACCCAGTACTTC
d_gene: -; abundance: -; j_gene: TRBJ1-3; v_gene: TRBV14; CDR3aa: CASRDSRRSGNTIYF; CDR3nt: TGTGCCAGCCGGGACTCCCGGAGGTCTGGAAACACCATATATTTT
d_gene: -; abundance: -; j_gene: TRBJ2-3; v_gene: TRBV4-3; CDR3aa: CASSQEKGRIADTQYF; CDR3nt: TGCGCCAGCAGCCAAGAAAAGGGGAGGATCGCAGATACGCAGTATTTT
d_gene: TRBD2; abundance: -; j_gene: TRBJ2-3; v_gene: TRBV10-2; CDR3aa: CASKPQREADTQYF; CDR3nt: TGCGCCAGCAAACCTCAGCGGGAGGCGGATACGCAGTATTTT
d_gene: TRBD2; abundance: -; j_gene: TRBJ2-3; v_gene: TRBV4-1; CDR3aa: CASSQDLTSGGTDTQYF; CDR3nt: TGCGCCAGCAGCCAAGATTTAACTAGCGGGGGCACAGATACGCAGTATTTT
d_gene: -; abundance: -; j_gene: TRBJ2-7; v_gene: TRBV6-6; CDR3aa: CASSPETYEQYF; CDR3nt: TGTGCCAGCAGTCCGGAGACCTACGAGCAGTACTTC
d_gene: -; abundance: -; j_gene: TRBJ2-7; v_gene: TRBV5-6; CDR3aa: CASSFGAGLGEQYF; CDR3nt: TGTGCCAGCAGCTTTGGGGCGGGGTTGGGCGAGCAGTACTTC
d_gene: TRBD2; abundance: -; j_gene: TRBJ2-3; v_gene: TRBV4-1; CDR3aa: CASSQESGRTDTQYF; CDR3nt: TGCGCCAGCAGCCAGGAAAGCGGGAGAACAGATACGCAGTATTTT
d_gene: TRBD2; abundance: -; j_gene: TRBJ2-7; v_gene: TRBV10-2; CDR3aa: CASSGRLAGLHEQYF; CDR3nt: TGCGCCAGCAGCGGGAGGCTAGCGGGCCTCCACGAGCAGTACTTC
d_gene: TRBD2; abundance: once; j_gene: TRBJ2-5; v_gene: TRBV14; CDR3aa: CASSQTLAGGQTQYF; CDR3nt: TGTGCCAGCAGCCAAACTCTAGCGGGTGGACAGACCCAGTACTTC
d_gene: -; abundance: -; j_gene: TRBJ2-1; v_gene: TRBV18; CDR3aa: CASSPHYLYNEQFF; CDR3nt: TGTGCCAGCTCACCGCACTACCTCTACAATGAGCAGTTCTTC
d_gene: TRBD2; abundance: -; j_gene: TRBJ2-7; v_gene: TRBV4-3; CDR3aa: CASSHLAGASYEQYF; CDR3nt: TGCGCCAGCAGCCACCTAGCGGGAGCTTCCTACGAGCAGTACTTC
d_gene: -; abundance: -; j_gene: TRBJ2-1; v_gene: TRBV9; CDR3aa: CASSVGGPDPYNEQFF; CDR3nt: TGTGCCAGCAGCGTAGGAGGGCCCGACCCTTACAATGAGCAGTTCTTC
d_gene: -; abundance: -; j_gene: TRBJ2-7; v_gene: TRBV5-1; CDR3aa: CASSLAAEGPYEQYF; CDR3nt: TGCGCCAGCAGCTTGGCGGCGGAGGGGCCCTACGAGCAGTACTTC
d_gene: TRBD2; abundance: -; j_gene: TRBJ2-7; v_gene: TRBV27; CDR3aa: CASSFRTSGYEQYF; CDR3nt: TGTGCCAGCAGTTTTAGGACTAGCGGCTACGAGCAGTACTTC
d_gene: TRBD2; abundance: -; j_gene: TRBJ2-7; v_gene: TRBV28; CDR3aa: CASEGLAGTYEQYF; CDR3nt: TGTGCCTCAGAGGGACTAGCGGGGACCTACGAGCAGTACTTC
d_gene: TRBD2; abundance: -; j_gene: TRBJ2-7; v_gene: TRBV14; CDR3aa: CASSHLPPAGSLSGRSYEQYF; CDR3nt: TGTGCCAGCAGCCATCTCCCCCCCGCGGGGAGTCTTAGCGGGAGGTCCTACGAGCAGTACTTC
d_gene: TRBD1; abundance: -; j_gene: TRBJ1-3; v_gene: TRBV9; CDR3aa: CASSLGQTAGNTIYF; CDR3nt: TGTGCCAGCAGCCTGGGACAGACAGCTGGAAACACCATATATTTT
d_gene: TRBD1; abundance: few; j_gene: TRBJ1-3; v_gene: TRBV4-3; CDR3aa: CASSHPTGGFGNTIYF; CDR3nt: TGCGCCAGCAGCCATCCTACAGGGGGCTTCGGAAACACCATATATTTT
d_gene: TRBD2; abundance: -; j_gene: TRBJ2-2; v_gene: TRBV4-1; CDR3aa: CASSQEHGLAGEGGELFF; CDR3nt: TGCGCCAGCAGCCAAGAACACGGACTAGCGGGAGAGGGCGGGGAGCTGTTTTTT
d_gene: -; abundance: once; j_gene: TRBJ2-7; v_gene: TRBV5-6; CDR3aa: CASSLGGGSTYEQYF; CDR3nt: TGTGCCAGCAGCTTGGGGGGGGGCAGCACCTACGAGCAGTACTTC
d_gene: TRBD2; abundance: -; j_gene: TRBJ2-7; v_gene: TRBV30; CDR3aa: CAQLRLAGRSYEQYF; CDR3nt: TGTGCCCAACTCAGACTAGCGGGTCGGTCCTACGAGCAGTACTTC
d_gene: -; abundance: -; j_gene: TRBJ1-1; v_gene: TRBV19; CDR3aa: CASSIGPGVNTEAFF; CDR3nt: TGTGCCAGTAGTATAGGCCCAGGGGTGAACACTGAAGCTTTCTTT
d_gene: TRBD2; abundance: -; j_gene: TRBJ2-7; v_gene: TRBV7-2; CDR3aa: CASSPQGSSGGEEQYF; CDR3nt: TGTGCCAGCAGCCCCCAAGGGTCTAGCGGGGGGGAAGAGCAGTACTTC
d_gene: TRBD1; abundance: -; j_gene: TRBJ2-6; v_gene: TRBV5-6; CDR3aa: CASSQGQGSGANVLTF; CDR3nt: TGTGCCAGCAGCCAGGGACAGGGGTCTGGGGCCAACGTCCTGACTTTC
d_gene: TRBD2; abundance: -; j_gene: TRBJ2-7; v_gene: TRBV27; CDR3aa: CASSLRRETEQYF; CDR3nt: TGTGCCAGCAGTTTAAGGCGGGAGACCGAGCAGTACTTC
d_gene: TRBD2; abundance: -; j_gene: TRBJ2-7; v_gene: TRBV4-3; CDR3aa: CASSPSGSSYEQYF; CDR3nt: TGCGCCAGCAGCCCTAGCGGGAGCTCCTACGAGCAGTACTTC
d_gene: -; abundance: -; j_gene: TRBJ2-1; v_gene: TRBV4-1; CDR3aa: CASSQGRGPSAADAEQFF; CDR3nt: TGCGCCAGCAGCCAAGGGAGGGGGCCCTCCGCCGCAGACGCTGAGCAGTTCTTC
d_gene: TRBD2; abundance: once; j_gene: TRBJ2-1; v_gene: TRBV4-1; CDR3aa: CASTQSPLPGTSGRSYNEQFF; CDR3nt: TGCGCCAGCACCCAAAGCCCCCTTCCCGGGACTAGCGGGAGGAGTTACAATGAGCAGTTCTTC
d_gene: TRBD2; abundance: few; j_gene: TRBJ2-4; v_gene: TRBV28; CDR3aa: CASSFTPMGGAKNIQYF; CDR3nt: TGTGCCAGCAGTTTCACCCCAATGGGAGGGGCCAAAAACATTCAGTACTTC
d_gene: -; abundance: -; j_gene: TRBJ2-7; v_gene: TRBV2; CDR3aa: CASRAGTVGREHVLQQYF; CDR3nt: TGTGCCAGCAGGGCCGGGACGGTGGGGCGGGAACACGTACTGCAGCAGTACTTC
d_gene: TRBD1; abundance: -; j_gene: TRBJ1-2; v_gene: TRBV6-1; CDR3aa: CASSAGTGDNGYTF; CDR3nt: TGTGCCAGCTCCGCCGGGACAGGGGATAATGGCTACACCTTC
d_gene: TRBD1; abundance: -; j_gene: TRBJ2-7; v_gene: TRBV4-3; CDR3aa: CASSQGPDRGFYEQYF; CDR3nt: TGCGCCAGCAGCCAAGGGCCGGACAGGGGTTTCTACGAGCAGTACTTC
d_gene: -; abundance: -; j_gene: TRBJ1-1; v_gene: TRBV5-6; CDR3aa: CASSFRRGWDTEAFF; CDR3nt: TGTGCCAGCAGCTTCCGGCGGGGGTGGGACACTGAAGCTTTCTTT
d_gene: TRBD1; abundance: -; j_gene: TRBJ1-5; v_gene: TRBV27; CDR3aa: CASSLGTGFDQPQHF; CDR3nt: TGTGCCAGCAGTTTAGGGACAGGCTTTGATCAGCCCCAGCATTTT
d_gene: -; abundance: once; j_gene: TRBJ1-2; v_gene: TRBV21-1; CDR3aa: CASSKKGARRVCPYGYTF; CDR3nt: TGTGCCAGCAGCAAAAAAGGGGCCAGGAGGGTTTGCCCTTATGGCTACACCTTC
d_gene: -; abundance: -; j_gene: TRBJ2-5; v_gene: TRBV21-1; CDR3aa: CASTPKDPRTRQETQYF; CDR3nt: TGTGCCAGCACCCCAAAAGATCCACGGACAAGACAAGAGACCCAGTACTTC
d_gene: TRBD1; abundance: -; j_gene: TRBJ2-1; v_gene: TRBV7-9; CDR3aa: CASSSVQGAPSYNEQFF; CDR3nt: TGTGCCAGCAGCTCGGTCCAGGGGGCCCCCTCCTACAATGAGCAGTTCTTC
d_gene: TRBD2; abundance: -; j_gene: TRBJ2-5; v_gene: TRBV5-6; CDR3aa: CASSWWTSGKQETQYF; CDR3nt: TGTGCCAGCAGCTGGTGGACTAGCGGGAAACAAGAGACCCAGTACTTC
d_gene: -; abundance: -; j_gene: TRBJ2-4; v_gene: TRBV4-2; CDR3aa: CASSQDRVARDIQYF; CDR3nt: TGTGCCAGCAGCCAAGATCGGGTAGCGCGGGACATTCAGTACTTC
d_gene: -; abundance: -; j_gene: TRBJ2-7; v_gene: TRBV4-1; CDR3aa: CASSQAGSSEQYF; CDR3nt: TGCGCCAGCAGCCAAGCAGGGTCTAGCGAGCAGTACTTC
d_gene: TRBD1; abundance: -; j_gene: TRBJ2-6; v_gene: TRBV18; CDR3aa: CASSPGIGQGTSGANVLTF; CDR3nt: TGTGCCAGCTCACCAGGTATCGGACAGGGGACCTCTGGGGCCAACGTCCTGACTTTC